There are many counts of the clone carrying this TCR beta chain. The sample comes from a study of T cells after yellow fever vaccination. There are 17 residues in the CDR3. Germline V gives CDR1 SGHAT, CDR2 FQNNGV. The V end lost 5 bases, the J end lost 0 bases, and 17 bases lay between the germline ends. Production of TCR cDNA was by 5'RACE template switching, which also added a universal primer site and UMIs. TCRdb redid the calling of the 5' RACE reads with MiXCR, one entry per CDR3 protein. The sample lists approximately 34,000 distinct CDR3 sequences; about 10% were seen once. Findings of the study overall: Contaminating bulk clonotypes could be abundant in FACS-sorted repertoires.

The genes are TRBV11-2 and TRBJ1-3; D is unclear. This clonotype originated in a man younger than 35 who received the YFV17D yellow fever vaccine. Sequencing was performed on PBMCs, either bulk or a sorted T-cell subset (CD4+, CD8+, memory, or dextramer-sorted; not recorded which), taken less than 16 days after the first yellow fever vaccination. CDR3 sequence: CASSRNPKGLSGNTIYF. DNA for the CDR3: TGTGCCAGCAGCCGAAACCCCAAGGGCCTCTCTGGAAACACCATATATTTT. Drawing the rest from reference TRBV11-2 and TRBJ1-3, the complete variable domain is EAGVAQSPRYKIIEKRQSVAFWCNPISGHATLYWYQQILGQGPKLLIQFQNNGVVDDSQLPKDRFSAERLKGVDSTLKIQPAKLEDSAVYLCASSRNPKGLSGNTIYFGEGSWLTVV.